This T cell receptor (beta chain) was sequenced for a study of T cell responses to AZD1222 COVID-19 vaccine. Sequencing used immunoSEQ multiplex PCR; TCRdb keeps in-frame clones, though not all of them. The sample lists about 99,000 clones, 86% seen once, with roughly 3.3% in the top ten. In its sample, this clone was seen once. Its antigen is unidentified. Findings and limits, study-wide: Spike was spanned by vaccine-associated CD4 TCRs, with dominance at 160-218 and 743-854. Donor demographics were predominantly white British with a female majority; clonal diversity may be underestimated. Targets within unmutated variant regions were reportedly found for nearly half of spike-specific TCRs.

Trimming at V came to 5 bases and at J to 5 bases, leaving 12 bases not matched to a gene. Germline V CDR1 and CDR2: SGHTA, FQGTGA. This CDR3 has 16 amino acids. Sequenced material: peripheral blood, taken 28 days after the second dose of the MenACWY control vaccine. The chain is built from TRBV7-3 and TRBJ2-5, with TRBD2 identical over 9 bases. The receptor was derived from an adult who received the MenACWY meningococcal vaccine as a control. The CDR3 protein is CASSPIGGGARETQYF. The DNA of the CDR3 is TGTGCCAGCAGCCCCATAGGCGGGGGGGCCCGTGAGACCCAGTACTTC.